The rows below give T cell receptor beta chains drawn from one sample of a study of cytotoxic CD8 clonotypes in ibrutinib-treated CLL. Repertoires were generated with immunoSEQ multiplex PCR, while TCRdb's copy carries only in-frame clones and drops some. This table holds over 250,000 clones, roughly three quarters found once. This specimen was PBMCs, taken at disease progression, from a patient treated with ibrutinib. The origin of the receptors is a human donor with chronic lymphocytic leukemia. CDR3s include the opening cysteine and the closing phenylalanine or tryptophan. Fields, in order: D gene, V gene, J gene, clone size, CDR3 protein, CDR3 DNA. A D gene is named only where the DNA matches it firmly. Size tells how often a clone was seen (once, few, many) or the class of an expanded clone, and some rows leave it out.

d_gene: .
v_gene: TRBV7-9
j_gene: TRBJ1-2
abundance: .
CDR3aa: CASSPRPGQTAFGYTF
CDR3nt: TGTGCCAGCAGCCCTCGGCCAGGACAGACGGCTTTTGGCTACACCTTC

d_gene: TRBD1
v_gene: TRBV6-6
j_gene: TRBJ2-7
abundance: .
CDR3aa: CASRPRQGSYEQYF
CDR3nt: TGTGCCAGCAGGCCCCGACAGGGTTCCTACGAGCAGTACTTC

d_gene: TRBD1
v_gene: TRBV11-2
j_gene: TRBJ2-1
abundance: few
CDR3aa: CASSLGSGTGHYNEQFF
CDR3nt: TGTGCCAGCAGCTTAGGGTCCGGGACAGGGCACTACAATGAGCAGTTCTTC

d_gene: .
v_gene: TRBV27
j_gene: TRBJ2-2
abundance: few
CDR3aa: CASSFRVRSGELFF
CDR3nt: TGTGCCAGCAGCTTTAGGGTTCGTTCCGGGGAGCTGTTTTTT

d_gene: TRBD1
v_gene: TRBV29-1
j_gene: TRBJ2-1
abundance: .
CDR3aa: CSVEGVRGQGKIGSYNEQFF
CDR3nt: TGCAGCGTTGAAGGGGTGAGGGGACAGGGCAAAATAGGCTCCTACAATGAGCAGTTCTTC

d_gene: TRBD2
v_gene: TRBV5-4
j_gene: TRBJ2-3
abundance: .
CDR3aa: CASSLESGGASDTQYF
CDR3nt: TGTGCCAGCAGCTTGGAATCGGGGGGGGCCTCGGATACGCAGTATTTT

d_gene: .
v_gene: TRBV23-1
j_gene: TRBJ2-6
abundance: .
CDR3aa: CASSQRTAQNSGANVLTF
CDR3nt: TGCGCCAGCAGTCAAAGGACAGCGCAAAACTCTGGGGCCAACGTCCTGACTTTC

d_gene: TRBD1
v_gene: TRBV25-1
j_gene: TRBJ1-4
abundance: .
CDR3aa: CASSEYWVTGPEKLFF
CDR3nt: TGTGCCAGCAGTGAATATTGGGTGACAGGGCCTGAAAAACTGTTTTTT

d_gene: .
v_gene: TRBV5-1
j_gene: TRBJ2-2
abundance: .
CDR3aa: CASSSVDMGVKGTGELFF
CDR3nt: TGCGCCAGCAGCTCCGTTGATATGGGGGTTAAGGGCACCGGGGAGCTGTTTTTT

d_gene: .
v_gene: TRBV25-1
j_gene: TRBJ1-4
abundance: .
CDR3aa: CASSTNEKLFF
CDR3nt: TGTGCCAGCTCGACTAATGAAAAACTGTTTTTT

d_gene: .
v_gene: TRBV19
j_gene: TRBJ2-7
abundance: few
CDR3aa: CASSSGNYEQYF
CDR3nt: TGTGCCAGTAGTTCGGGAAACTACGAGCAGTACTTC

d_gene: .
v_gene: TRBV13
j_gene: TRBJ2-7
abundance: few
CDR3aa: CASSLASSPYEQYF
CDR3nt: TGTGCCAGCAGCTTAGCCTCATCCCCATACGAGCAGTACTTC

d_gene: TRBD2
v_gene: TRBV18
j_gene: TRBJ2-5
abundance: few
CDR3aa: CASSPPSSGRLGETQYF
CDR3nt: TGTGCCAGCTCACCACCATCTAGCGGGCGTTTGGGGGAGACCCAGTACTTC

d_gene: .
v_gene: TRBV13
j_gene: TRBJ1-1
abundance: few
CDR3aa: CASSLARQEAFF
CDR3nt: TGTGCCAGCAGCTTAGCGAGACAGGAAGCTTTCTTT

d_gene: .
v_gene: TRBV2
j_gene: TRBJ2-3
abundance: .
CDR3aa: CASSADTRVLDTQYF
CDR3nt: TGTGCCAGCAGCGCCGACACAAGGGTCCTAGATACGCAGTATTTT

d_gene: .
v_gene: TRBV2
j_gene: TRBJ2-7
abundance: .
CDR3aa: CASSGPRGGGEQYF
CDR3nt: TGTGCCAGCAGTGGCCCCCGAGGAGGGGGAGAGCAGTACTTC

d_gene: .
v_gene: TRBV7-3
j_gene: TRBJ2-3
abundance: .
CDR3aa: CASSLTGTTQGGTDTQYF
CDR3nt: TGTGCCAGCAGCTTAACTGGGACTACCCAGGGGGGCACAGATACGCAGTATTTT

d_gene: .
v_gene: TRBV19
j_gene: TRBJ2-7
abundance: .
CDR3aa: CASSILPGRYEQYF
CDR3nt: TGTGCCAGTAGTATACTTCCAGGGCGATACGAGCAGTACTTC

d_gene: .
v_gene: TRBV7-9
j_gene: TRBJ2-3
abundance: .
CDR3aa: CASSLMVWGGTDTQYF
CDR3nt: TGTGCCAGCAGCTTGATGGTCTGGGGGGGCACAGATACGCAGTATTTT